The 10 T cell receptor beta chains listed next were all sequenced from one sample in a study of cytomegalovirus exposure and HLA in healthy donors. The PCR was carried out with 60 Vbeta primers and 13 Jbeta primers. The table came from immunoSEQ multiplex PCR; TCRdb's copy has only in-frame clones and leaves some out. This sample's table reports 40,000 to 50,000 clones. Input material: PBMCs. The receptors derive from a woman in her forties in good health and CMV-seronegative.

The chain couples TRBV5-1 to TRBJ2-5; 8 bases align to TRBD2. After removal of 2 bases from V and 3 bases from J, the junction contained 3 bases not matched to a gene. In germline, CDR1 is SGHRS, CDR2 YFSETQ. This CDR3 has 14 amino acids. Here the CDR3 DNA reads TGCGCCAGCAGCTTCTCACTAGCGGAAGAGACCCAGTACTTC. Protein sequence: CASSFSLAEETQYF.

This chain connects TRBV11-2 to TRBJ1-2, with 9 positions matching TRBD1. The CDR3 is made up of 16 amino acids. Germline V gene data show CDR1 as SGHAT and CDR2 as FQNNGV. Germline trimming cut 0 bases from V and 5 bases from J; bases unmatched to any gene: 7. As DNA, the CDR3 is TGTGCCAGCAGCTTAGATGCCGGGACAGGGCCTTATGGCTACACCTTC. Its protein is CASSLDAGTGPYGYTF.

The rearrangement links TRBV5-1 to TRBJ2-7; 12 bases are shared with TRBD2. V lost 3 bases, J lost 7 bases, and 14 bases stayed unmatched. The germline CDR1 and CDR2 sequences are SGHRS and YFSETQ. There are 17 residues in the CDR3. The CDR3 nucleotides read TGCGCCAGCAGCTCAACGACTAGCGGGAGCCAGGTGAAGGAGCAGTACTTC. Protein sequence: CASSSTTSGSQVKEQYF.

The rearrangement joins TRBV4-3 to TRBJ1-1; D is perhaps TRBD1 (5 bases). The germline gives CDR1 LGHNA, CDR2 YSLEER. The CDR3 sequence is 13 residues long. V lost 5 bases, J lost 5 bases, and 12 bases lay in between. The CDR3 region is CASSAQGRTEAFF. The CDR3 nucleotides read TGCGCCAGCAGCGCTCAGGGAAGGACTGAAGCTTTCTTT.

The rearrangement joins TRBV29-1 to TRBJ2-5, with 11 bases aligning to TRBD2. The CDR3 sequence is 14 residues long. With 8 bases clipped from V and 4 bases from J, the junction kept 9 bases outside the gene matches. Germline V gene sequence: CDR1 SQVTM, CDR2 ANQGSEA. In DNA, the CDR3 is TGCAGCACAAGACTAGCGGGACGTGTAGAGACCCAGTACTTC. This codes for CSTRLAGRVETQYF.

J is TRBJ2-6 and V is TRBV10-3, with no clear D. The CDR3 contains 15 residues. Germline V CDR1 and CDR2: ENHRY, SYGVKD. With 7 bases removed from V and 0 bases from J, the gap between germline ends came to 10 bases. The CDR3 reads CAINQWPSGANVLTF. The CDR3 region has the DNA TGTGCCATCAACCAATGGCCCTCTGGGGCCAACGTCCTGACTTTC.

DNA for the CDR3: TGTGCCAGCAGTTACCCGCGACTAGCCCAATACGAGCAGTACTTC. This encodes CASSYPRLAQYEQYF. The chain combines TRBV6-5 with TRBJ2-7; TRBD2 matches 7 bases. The CDR3 totals 15 residues. Germline-derived CDR1 and CDR2 are MNHEY and SVGAGI. V trimming: 2 bases; J trimming: 4 bases; junction bases outside the gene matches: 8.

The V and J genes are TRBV4-1 and TRBJ2-1; TRBD1 matches 10 bases. The CDR3 has 18 residues. Unmatched junction bases numbered 11, after V lost 0 bases and J lost 6 bases. Per the germline V gene, CDR1 is MGHRA and CDR2 is YSYEKL. In nucleotides, the CDR3 is TGCGCCAGCAGCCAAGAGCCCCCCCGGGACAGGGGAATCAATGAGCAGTTCTTC. Its translation: CASSQEPPRDRGINEQFF.

With regard to this clone: A read error may account for a junction end that differs from germline. The rearrangement uses TRBV30 and TRBJ1-1; D unclear. Germline lookup yields CDR1 GTSNPN and CDR2 SVGIG (reference sequence). This CDR3 contains 15 residues. The CDR3 reads CAGSVRGMVNTEAFF. CDR3 coding DNA: TGTGCCGGGAGTGTACGAGGGATGGTCAACACTGAAGCTTTCTTT. Drawing the rest from reference TRBV30 and TRBJ1-1, the complete variable domain is SQTIHQWPATLVQPVGSPLSLECTVEGTSNPNLYWYRQAAGRGLQLLFYSVGIGQISSEVPQNLSASRPQDRQFILSSKKLLLSDSGFYLCAGSVRGMVNTEAFFGQGTRLTVV.

This sequence joins TRBV6-1 and TRBJ2-5; tentative D call: TRBD1 (6 bases). The CDR3 spans 14 residues. Trimming shortened V by 5 bases and J by 4 bases, and 14 bases separated the two germline ends. The germline CDR1 and CDR2 sequences are MNHNS and SASEGT. CDR3 amino acids: CASSTTGAAETQYF. The CDR3 nucleotides are TGTGCCAGCAGTACGACAGGAGCGGCAGAGACCCAGTACTTC.